The rows below give T cell receptor beta chains drawn from one sample of a study of identical twins. TCRdb re-analysed the 5' RACE reads in MiXCR, keeping a single row per CDR3 protein. The data show about 890,000 distinct CDR3 sequences, with around an eighth seen just once and about 1.5% held by the top ten. This same sample was also taken into another study, of yellow fever vaccine responses in identical twins.

Sequencing was carried out using PBMCs. The receptors shown here come from a woman younger than 35 in good health. Both conserved end residues are trimmed from each CDR3. Each record gives: J gene, V gene, CDR3 protein.

j_gene: TRBJ2-2; v_gene: TRBV7-9; CDR3aa: ASSFGRNNGELF
j_gene: TRBJ2-7; v_gene: TRBV5-1; CDR3aa: ASSLSGGSSYEQY
j_gene: TRBJ2-5; v_gene: TRBV11-2; CDR3aa: ASSPLVETQY
j_gene: TRBJ2-1; v_gene: TRBV5-6; CDR3aa: ASSYRTLANGNEQF
j_gene: TRBJ1-1; v_gene: TRBV4-2; CDR3aa: ASSQGWTGWTEAF
j_gene: TRBJ2-3; v_gene: TRBV6-1; CDR3aa: ASRGRATDTQY
j_gene: TRBJ2-5; v_gene: TRBV5-1; CDR3aa: ASSLSSGGVETQY
j_gene: TRBJ2-1; v_gene: TRBV15; CDR3aa: ATSRDSVTYNEQF
j_gene: TRBJ2-1; v_gene: TRBV5-1; CDR3aa: ASSLAANAYNEQF
j_gene: TRBJ1-5; v_gene: TRBV7-8; CDR3aa: ASSLVGGLSNQPQH
j_gene: TRBJ2-2; v_gene: TRBV3-1; CDR3aa: ASSQDREGTNTGELF
j_gene: TRBJ2-5; v_gene: TRBV20-1; CDR3aa: SASLSPETQY
j_gene: TRBJ2-1; v_gene: TRBV29-1; CDR3aa: SVEGSPAAAYNEQF
j_gene: TRBJ1-1; v_gene: TRBV27; CDR3aa: ASSWGVGTEAF
j_gene: TRBJ2-3; v_gene: TRBV9; CDR3aa: ASSVSTGSSGFTDTQY
j_gene: TRBJ2-1; v_gene: TRBV12-3/TRBV12-4; CDR3aa: ASSERRAGGRGNEQF
j_gene: TRBJ2-1; v_gene: TRBV28; CDR3aa: ASALQGGFSSEQF
j_gene: TRBJ2-1; v_gene: TRBV7-9; CDR3aa: ASSQSGLGHNEQF
j_gene: TRBJ2-7; v_gene: TRBV5-1; CDR3aa: ASSLGSSQLGAVYEQY
j_gene: TRBJ2-1; v_gene: TRBV12-3/TRBV12-4; CDR3aa: ASSSLQTATNEQF
j_gene: TRBJ2-1; v_gene: TRBV28; CDR3aa: ASSLRVWSSYNEQF
j_gene: TRBJ1-1; v_gene: TRBV10-3; CDR3aa: AISRGQGAEAF
j_gene: TRBJ1-3; v_gene: TRBV9; CDR3aa: ASSVGGSSGNTIY
j_gene: TRBJ2-1; v_gene: TRBV5-1; CDR3aa: ASSRRTSGDYNEQF
j_gene: TRBJ2-1; v_gene: TRBV20-1; CDR3aa: SASSSGGPYNEQF
j_gene: TRBJ1-1; v_gene: TRBV20-1; CDR3aa: SARVFDTEAF
j_gene: TRBJ1-2; v_gene: TRBV20-1; CDR3aa: SARDTGGAGGYT
j_gene: TRBJ1-1; v_gene: TRBV5-1; CDR3aa: ASSPDGNEAF
j_gene: TRBJ2-1; v_gene: TRBV20-1; CDR3aa: SAIGTGYAGEQF
j_gene: TRBJ1-1; v_gene: TRBV5-1; CDR3aa: ASSGDTLNTEAF
j_gene: TRBJ2-5; v_gene: TRBV29-1; CDR3aa: SAKGPSGQETQY
j_gene: TRBJ2-2; v_gene: TRBV7-2; CDR3aa: ASSLRTARTGELF
j_gene: TRBJ1-4; v_gene: TRBV7-6; CDR3aa: ASSPLEGRSEKLF
j_gene: TRBJ1-6; v_gene: TRBV7-2; CDR3aa: ASSLPRGNNSPLH
j_gene: TRBJ2-4; v_gene: TRBV13; CDR3aa: ASSLGTGTRLKLAKNIQY
j_gene: TRBJ2-1; v_gene: TRBV2; CDR3aa: AFSPSGLAGVSYNEQF
j_gene: TRBJ2-2; v_gene: TRBV10-1; CDR3aa: ASSKQASTGELF
j_gene: TRBJ2-3; v_gene: TRBV20-1; CDR3aa: SARVGTGRTDTQY
j_gene: TRBJ2-2; v_gene: TRBV24-1; CDR3aa: ATSDRQGWNTGELF
j_gene: TRBJ1-2; v_gene: TRBV5-1; CDR3aa: ASSLSGSNYGYT
j_gene: TRBJ1-5; v_gene: TRBV5-6; CDR3aa: ASSVRDRGEPQH
j_gene: TRBJ1-2; v_gene: TRBV20-1; CDR3aa: SASVVGRNYGYT
j_gene: TRBJ2-3; v_gene: TRBV7-5; CDR3aa: ISVPADQAQSGASGITSTDTQY